The sequence of this T cell receptor (beta chain) was determined in a study of spatial heterogeneity in lung cancer. Overall study context: Any follow-up PBMC samples that were available went on to be sequenced, and the median time to follow-up was roughly two years after resection. Detection consistently captured more beta-chain sequences than alpha-chain sequences.

Specified time point: blood at routine non-recurrence follow-up after resection. Sequencing covered unsorted whole RNA taken from tumor, nontumor lung or frozen PBMC. The V segment lost 2 bases and the J segment 2 bases; nucleotides outside the gene matches: 9. The CDR3 is 16 amino acids. Germline CDR1 SGHVS, CDR2 FQNEAQ. TCRdb itself ran the 5' RACE reads through MiXCR, one entry per CDR3 protein. The sample has about 70,000 distinct CDR3 sequences, 8% to 9.5% seen once. This clonotype was seen many times. The chain combines TRBV7-8 with TRBJ2-7; 7 bases fit TRBD1. This TCR was recovered from a female donor with early-stage non-small cell lung cancer. This specimen was PBMCs, taken at follow-up. DNA for the CDR3: TGTGCCAGCAGCTTAACTCTTACAGGGGCCCCCTACGAGCAGTACTTC. The encoded protein is CASSLTLTGAPYEQYF.